This T cell receptor (beta chain) was recovered during a study of T cells expressing NK-cell markers. Study background: Repertoires of TCR beta were obtained from T cells sorted as CD3+CD56+NKG2C+, CD3+CD56+NKG2C- and CD3+CD56-NKG2C+. Of eight sequenced donors, seven were HCMV-seropositive and one HCMV-seronegative. Study observations and caveats: Dominant NKG2C+ clonotypes in over 5 donors made up about 1.0-8% of CD8+ T cells.

TCR beta cDNA was made by 5'RACE template switching with UMIs. TCRdb reanalyzed the 5' RACE reads, giving one entry per CDR3 protein sequence and no DNA. The listing contains fewer than 550,000 distinct CDR3 sequences. Germline V gives CDR1 MDHEN, CDR2 SYDVKM. The CDR3 runs to 13 residues. As concerns this clonotype: Antigen specificity is unknown.

The chain joins TRBV28 to TRBJ1-1. The sequenced material came from blood T cells: a sorted CD56 or NKG2C T cell subset, CD4+ or CD8+ T cells, or bulk PBMC T cells (not recorded which). This receptor was obtained from a woman aged 45 to 65 in good health. The CDR3 loop reads CASSNTAGTEAFF. Filled out from reference TRBV28 and TRBJ1-1, the complete variable domain reads DVKVTQSSRYLVKRTGEKVFLECVQDMDHENMFWYRQDPGLGLRLIYFSYDVKMKEKGDIPEGYSVSREKKERFSLILESASTNQTSMYLCASSNTAGTEAFFGQGTRLTVV.